The 5 T cell receptor beta chains below come from one sample, sequenced in a study of blood T cell repertoires in COVID-19. Produced via immunoSEQ multiplex PCR; TCRdb's table is partial and in-frame only. The sample lists 55,000 to 75,000 clones; more than 85% were seen once. The sample consisted of peripheral blood. All receptors come from a human donor with active COVID-19. The donor label of this sample is uncertain.

The chain uses TRBV5-1 and TRBJ2-5, with 7 bases identical to TRBD1. After removal of 4 bases from V and 5 bases from J, the junction contained 11 bases not matched to a gene. Germline assignment: CDR1 SGHRS and CDR2 YFSETQ. This CDR3 spans 15 amino acids. CDR3 DNA sequence: TGCGCCAGCAGCCCCGTGGCAGGGGGAAGGGAGACCCAGTACTTC. It codes for CASSPVAGGRETQYF.

V and J are TRBV3-1 (or the pseudogene TRBV3-2) and TRBJ2-1, with 9 nucleotides matching TRBD1. In germline, CDR1 is LGHDT, CDR2 YNNKEL (reference sequence). This CDR3 has 14 residues. J lost 5 bases, V lost 5 bases, and 4 bases had no gene match. CDR3 DNA: TGTGCCAGCAGCAGCCGGGACAGGGACAATGAGCAGTTCTTC. It encodes CASSSRDRDNEQFF.

V and J are TRBV7-3 and TRBJ1-6; 8 nucleotides line up with TRBD1. V shed 4 bases and J 5 bases; nucleotides not matched to a gene: 4. Looked up from germline, CDR1 is SGHTA and CDR2 is FQGTGA. The CDR3 has 15 residues. The chain's CDR3 is CASSSTGQDNSPLHF. The CDR3 DNA reads TGTGCCAGCAGCTCGACGGGACAGGATAATTCACCCCTCCACTTT.

The chain links TRBV5-6 to TRBJ1-2; possible D gene TRBD1, 6 bases. This CDR3 spans 14 amino acids. V was shortened by 4 bases and J by 3 bases, with 13 bases between the two germline ends. The germline V gene has CDR1 SGHDT and CDR2 YYEEEE. The CDR3 spells CASSTGGGHYGYTF. The CDR3 DNA sequence: TGTGCCAGCAGCACGGGAGGGGGGCACTATGGCTACACCTTC.

This chain links TRBV10-3 with TRBJ2-7; D is perhaps TRBD2 (6 bases). This CDR3 has 15 residues. Germline V gene lookup returns CDR1 ENHRY and CDR2 SYGVKD. V lost 2 bases, J lost 4 bases, and 15 bases lay in between. The CDR3 reads CAISEMGGGQYEQYF. The CDR3 DNA is TGTGCCATCAGTGAGATGGGGGGAGGCCAGTACGAGCAGTACTTC.